A selection of T cell receptor beta chains follows, all from one sample in a study of T cells in Graves' hyperthyroidism and ophthalmopathy. In TCRdb, the multiplex PCR reads were re-called with MiXCR into one record per CDR3 protein. The table shows 390,000 or so distinct CDR3 sequences, with around 15% occurring only once. Sequencing was done on a sample of blood. These receptors originate from a man younger than 35 with Graves' ophthalmopathy. Both conserved end residues are part of each CDR3. Fields, in order: V gene, J gene, clone size, CDR3 protein. Clone size is given for some rows only: seen once, a few or many times, or a class if the clone is expanded.

V: TRBV6-1
J: TRBJ2-5
size: many
CDR3: CASRQPGRGQETQYF

V: TRBV5-6
J: TRBJ1-2
size: many
CDR3: CASSLATGTYGYTF

V: TRBV9
J: TRBJ2-2
size: few
CDR3: CASSIDFPGELFF

V: TRBV5-1
J: TRBJ1-4
size: many
CDR3: CASSLDRDEKLFF

V: TRBV6-1
J: TRBJ2-5
size: many
CDR3: CASSIPRGAGDHPTQYF

V: TRBV6-4
J: TRBJ2-1
size: -
CDR3: CASSVGDRDEQFF

V: TRBV5-1
J: TRBJ2-3
size: few
CDR3: CASTPAVPRDTQYF

V: TRBV6-2/TRBV6-3
J: TRBJ2-5
size: -
CDR3: CASSYVSWGRGETQYF

V: TRBV6-1
J: TRBJ1-2
size: many
CDR3: CASSALRGTRNAYTF

V: TRBV20-1
J: TRBJ2-1
size: -
CDR3: CSATLAGVYNEQFF

V: TRBV11-2
J: TRBJ2-7
size: many
CDR3: CASSAGGPSYEQYF

V: TRBV27
J: TRBJ1-5
size: many
CDR3: CASSLAMSNQPQHF

V: TRBV7-8
J: TRBJ2-7
size: many
CDR3: CASSLRISGEEQYF

V: TRBV5-1
J: TRBJ1-2
size: many
CDR3: CASSSGDGPPLPNYGYTF

V: TRBV2
J: TRBJ1-5
size: many
CDR3: CASRDRASNQPQHF

V: TRBV11-3
J: TRBJ2-4
size: many
CDR3: CASSPEGVGVAKNIQYF

V: TRBV7-9
J: TRBJ2-7
size: many
CDR3: CASSHSGQGVLYEQYF

V: TRBV6-1
J: TRBJ2-2
size: many
CDR3: CASRDSRGAGELFF

V: TRBV6-1
J: TRBJ2-1
size: few
CDR3: CVNTGGGIYNEQFF

V: TRBV3-1
J: TRBJ2-5
size: many
CDR3: CASSQVYLAGESETQYF

V: TRBV14
J: TRBJ2-2
size: -
CDR3: CASSQPLDRGYVELFF

V: TRBV19
J: TRBJ1-5
size: -
CDR3: CASRFVLNQPQRF

V: TRBV7-2
J: TRBJ2-7
size: -
CDR3: CASSLTSGSDEQYF

V: TRBV5-6
J: TRBJ2-5
size: -
CDR3: CASSPTGTSGRNF

V: TRBV20-1
J: TRBJ2-7
size: many
CDR3: CSAPPRASGSVPYEQYF

V: TRBV6-1
J: TRBJ1-6
size: few
CDR3: CASTSGSHNSPLHF

V: TRBV29-1
J: TRBJ1-3
size: many
CDR3: CSVEDRGKSSGNTIYF

V: TRBV29-1
J: TRBJ2-3
size: -
CDR3: CSVTGLAGHSTDTQYF

V: TRBV7-9
J: TRBJ2-5
size: few
CDR3: CASSLETVTQETQYF

V: TRBV28
J: TRBJ1-4
size: many
CDR3: CASSAGGNREKLFF

V: TRBV12-3/TRBV12-4
J: TRBJ1-1
size: many
CDR3: CASSWTGLKNTEAFF

V: TRBV27
J: TRBJ2-2
size: -
CDR3: CASSGIGAGDTGELFF

V: TRBV20-1
J: TRBJ1-2
size: -
CDR3: CSARDTSPQGEPNYGYTF

V: TRBV10-3
J: TRBJ1-2
size: many
CDR3: CAISDQGANPSYGYTF

V: TRBV9
J: TRBJ1-3
size: few
CDR3: CASSAIEPYSGNTIYF

V: TRBV20-1
J: TRBJ2-3
size: many
CDR3: CSASQPGLAGETQYF

V: TRBV28
J: TRBJ1-2
size: few
CDR3: CATTSNYGYTF

V: TRBV5-1
J: TRBJ2-3
size: -
CDR3: CASSPPGLAGGNTQYF

V: TRBV12-3/TRBV12-4
J: TRBJ1-2
size: few
CDR3: CASSLGTGGRGYTF

V: TRBV7-9
J: TRBJ1-1
size: many
CDR3: CASSPKQVLNTEAFF

V: TRBV18
J: TRBJ2-7
size: many
CDR3: CASSPTEGVGEQYF